This T cell receptor beta chain comes out of a study of cytomegalovirus exposure and HLA in healthy donors. Study results and limitations: The study recorded 150 to 200 TCR beta chains that were cytomegalovirus-associated. An analysis done earlier found most TCR beta V segments productive about 90% or about 30% of the time. Most observed TCR sequences were rare, whereas some public TCRs were detected in many donors.

As concerns this clone: Its antigen remains unidentified.

PCR primers comprised 60 Vbeta and 13 Jbeta primers. The assay was immunoSEQ multiplex PCR, and TCRdb's table has in-frame clones only and misses some. The sample yields under 150,000 clones, more than 75% seen once. The CDR3 length is 15 residues. Losses at the gene ends were 6 bases for V and 6 bases for J; bases not matched to a gene: 11. Germline assignment: CDR1 SEHNR and CDR2 FQNEAQ (reference sequence). The sequenced sample consisted of PBMCs. The TCR sequence derives from a male donor in good health and CMV-seronegative. The rearrangement joins TRBV7-9 to TRBJ2-3, with 8 bases aligning to TRBD1. The CDR3 region has the DNA TGTGCCAGCAGTTTCGCAGGGGGCATCGATGATACGCAGTATTTT. This sequence encodes CASSFAGGIDDTQYF. The variable domain in full, with the rest retrieved from reference TRBV7-9 and TRBJ2-3, is DTGVSQNPRHKITKRGQNVTFRCDPISEHNRLYWYRQTLGQGPEFLTYFQNEAQLEKSRLLSDRFSAERPKGSFSTLEIQRTEQGDSAMYLCASSFAGGIDDTQYFGPGTRLTVL.